A selection of T cell receptor beta chains follows, all from one sample in a study of T cells in Graves' hyperthyroidism and ophthalmopathy. In TCRdb, the multiplex PCR reads were re-called with MiXCR into one record per CDR3 protein. This sample carries hundreds of thousands of distinct CDR3 sequences, 35% to 45% of them seen once, and the ten largest clones take 7.5% to 9.5%. The sequencing sample was made of blood. The receptors here all came from a man younger than 30 with Graves' hyperthyroidism. Both conserved end residues are part of each CDR3. The D gene is left open where the match is weak. Size is omitted from some rows. Given values are once, few, many or a class for expanded clones.

d_call	clone_size	j_call	v_call	cdr3_nt	cdr3_aa
NA	many	TRBJ2-7	TRBV7-7	NA	CASSVGPGAGEQYF
NA	once	TRBJ1-3	TRBV7-9	TGTGCCAGCAGCTTAATGCAGCCCGGGACTAGCGGGAGAGGGAACACCATATATTTT	CASSLMQPGTSGRGNTIYF
NA	NA	TRBJ2-7	TRBV7-9	TGTGCCAGCAGCGAAGGCTCTCTCGGGGAGCAGTACTTC	CASSEGSLGEQYF
TRBD1	many	TRBJ2-7	TRBV7-9	TGTGCCAGCAGCGCTACCTGGGACAGGGGTCAAGAGCAGTACTTC	CASSATWDRGQEQYF
NA	few	TRBJ2-5	TRBV2	TGTGCCAGCACCCCGGCAGGGAGGCAAGAGACCCAGTACTTC	CASTPAGRQETQYF
TRBD2	many	TRBJ2-5	TRBV2	TGTGCCAGCAGAACTAGCGGGGATGAGACCCAGTACTTC	CASRTSGDETQYF
NA	NA	TRBJ1-2	TRBV15	TGTGCCACCAGCAGAGATGGCGCCATTAACTATGGCTACACCTTC	CATSRDGAINYGYTF
NA	NA	TRBJ1-2	TRBV19	TGTGCCAGCAGTGCGCTCAGGGGCTATGGCTACACCTTC	CASSALRGYGYTF
TRBD1	once	TRBJ1-4	TRBV5-6	TGTGCCAGCCTAAAAACAGGGGTGCTGTTTTTT	CASLKTGVLFF
TRBD1	many	TRBJ2-7	TRBV19	TGTGCCAGCAGGGACAGTATAGCCTACGAGCAGTACTTC	CASRDSIAYEQYF
TRBD1	many	TRBJ1-1	TRBV29-1	TGCAGCGTTGGCAGGGGGGCTAACACTGAAGCTTTCTTT	CSVGRGANTEAFF
NA	few	TRBJ1-6	TRBV9	TGTGCCAGCAGCACCCGAGGGGGGAGCTCCTATAATTCACCCCTCCACTTT	CASSTRGGSSYNSPLHF
NA	NA	TRBJ1-1	TRBV12-3/TRBV12-4	TGTGCCAGCACCTCCTTGTACGACACTGAAGCTTTCTTT	CASTSLYDTEAFF
NA	NA	TRBJ1-1	TRBV19	TGTGCCAGCTCACCCGGACGGGATGAAGCTTTCTTT	CASSPGRDEAFF
NA	once	TRBJ1-1	TRBV6-1	TGTGCCAGCAGGAATAGTGTGAACACTGAAGCTTTCTTT	CASRNSVNTEAFF
NA	many	TRBJ2-2	TRBV10-3	TGTGCCATCAGTGAAGGGAGTACCACCGGGGAGCTGTTTTTT	CAISEGSTTGELFF